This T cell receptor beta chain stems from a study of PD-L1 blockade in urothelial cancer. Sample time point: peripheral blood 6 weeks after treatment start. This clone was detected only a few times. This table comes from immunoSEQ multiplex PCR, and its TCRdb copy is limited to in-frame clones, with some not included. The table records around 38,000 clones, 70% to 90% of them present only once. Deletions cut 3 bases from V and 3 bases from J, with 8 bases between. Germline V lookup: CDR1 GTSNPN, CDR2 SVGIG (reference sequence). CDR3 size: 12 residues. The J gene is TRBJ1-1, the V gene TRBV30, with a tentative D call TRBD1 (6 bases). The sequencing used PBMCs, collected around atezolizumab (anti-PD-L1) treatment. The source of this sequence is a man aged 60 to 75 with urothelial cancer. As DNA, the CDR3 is TGTGCCTGGAGGGACAGACACACTGAAGCTTTCTTT. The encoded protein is CAWRDRHTEAFF.